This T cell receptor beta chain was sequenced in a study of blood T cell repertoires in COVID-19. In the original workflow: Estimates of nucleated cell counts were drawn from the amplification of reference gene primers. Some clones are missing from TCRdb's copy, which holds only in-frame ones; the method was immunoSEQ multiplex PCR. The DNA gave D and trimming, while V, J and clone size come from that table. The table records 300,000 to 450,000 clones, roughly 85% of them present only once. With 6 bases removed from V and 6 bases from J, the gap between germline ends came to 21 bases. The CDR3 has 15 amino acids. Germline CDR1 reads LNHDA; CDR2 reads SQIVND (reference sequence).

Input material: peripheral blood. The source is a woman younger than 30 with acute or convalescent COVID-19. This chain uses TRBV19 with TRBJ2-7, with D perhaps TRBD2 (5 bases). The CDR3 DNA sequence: TGTGCCAGTAGCCCCGCTGACGGGAACCCACGCGAGCAGTACTTC. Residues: CASSPADGNPREQYF.